A selection of T cell receptor beta chains follows, all from one sample in a study of shared clonotypes between healthy human individuals. Sequencing used immunoSEQ multiplex PCR; TCRdb keeps in-frame clones, though not all of them. The table records about 2 million clones, about 94% of them present only once. Sample: naive CD8+ T cells sorted from blood. Receptors originate from a man younger than 30 in good health. The CDR3 runs from the conserved cysteine through the conserved F or W. A D gene is named only where the DNA matches it firmly. Not every row has a clone size; where given, it reads once, few, many or a size class.

J gene: TRBJ2-7; D gene: -; clone size: -; V gene: TRBV7-9; CDR3 protein: CASSFMGVSYEQYF; CDR3 DNA: TGTGCCAGCAGCTTTATGGGGGTCTCCTACGAGCAGTACTTC
J gene: TRBJ2-7; D gene: -; clone size: once; V gene: TRBV2; CDR3 protein: CASSDLDPTYEQYF; CDR3 DNA: TGTGCCAGCAGTGATCTCGACCCAACCTACGAGCAGTACTTC
J gene: TRBJ2-5; D gene: TRBD1; clone size: -; V gene: TRBV7-9; CDR3 protein: CASSFTGAIKETQYF; CDR3 DNA: TGTGCCAGCAGCTTCACAGGGGCCATAAAGGAGACCCAGTACTTC
J gene: TRBJ2-1; D gene: TRBD2; clone size: -; V gene: TRBV7-9; CDR3 protein: CASSLGTASGGDEQFF; CDR3 DNA: TGTGCCAGCAGCTTAGGGACGGCTAGCGGGGGTGATGAGCAGTTCTTC
J gene: TRBJ1-3; D gene: TRBD1; clone size: once; V gene: TRBV7-8; CDR3 protein: CASSSWDRANTIYF; CDR3 DNA: TGTGCCAGCAGCTCCTGGGACAGGGCGAACACCATATATTTT
J gene: TRBJ2-7; D gene: -; clone size: -; V gene: TRBV25-1; CDR3 protein: CASSEFGGSYEQYF; CDR3 DNA: TGTGCCAGCAGTGAATTCGGCGGCTCCTACGAGCAGTACTTC
J gene: TRBJ2-7; D gene: TRBD1; clone size: -; V gene: TRBV15; CDR3 protein: CATSIDRDEQYF; CDR3 DNA: TGTGCCACCAGCATCGACAGGGACGAGCAGTACTTC
J gene: TRBJ1-1; D gene: -; clone size: -; V gene: TRBV4-1; CDR3 protein: CASSQDRTPVEAFF; CDR3 DNA: TGCGCCAGCAGCCAGGATCGGACACCAGTTGAAGCTTTCTTT
J gene: TRBJ2-1; D gene: TRBD1; clone size: -; V gene: TRBV5-1; CDR3 protein: CASSNRDRSYNEQFF; CDR3 DNA: TGCGCCAGCAGCAACCGGGACAGGAGCTACAATGAGCAGTTCTTC
J gene: TRBJ2-5; D gene: -; clone size: -; V gene: TRBV7-9; CDR3 protein: CASSWSIETQYF; CDR3 DNA: TGTGCCAGCAGCTGGTCGATAGAGACCCAGTACTTC
J gene: TRBJ2-3; D gene: TRBD1; clone size: -; V gene: TRBV30; CDR3 protein: CAWATGADTQYF; CDR3 DNA: TGTGCCTGGGCTACAGGGGCAGATACGCAGTATTTT
J gene: TRBJ2-7; D gene: -; clone size: -; V gene: TRBV25-1; CDR3 protein: CASSEGPSYEQYF; CDR3 DNA: TGTGCCAGCAGTGAAGGACCTTCCTACGAGCAGTACTTC
J gene: TRBJ1-6; D gene: -; clone size: -; V gene: TRBV30; CDR3 protein: CAWRDRWGSYNSPLHF; CDR3 DNA: TGTGCCTGGAGAGACCGTTGGGGGTCCTATAATTCACCCCTCCACTTT
J gene: TRBJ2-7; D gene: TRBD1; clone size: -; V gene: TRBV7-2; CDR3 protein: CASSPNLDRGPTYEQYF; CDR3 DNA: TGTGCCAGCAGCCCCAATTTGGACAGGGGGCCTACCTACGAGCAGTACTTC
J gene: TRBJ2-2; D gene: -; clone size: once; V gene: TRBV5-8; CDR3 protein: CASSLVDGELFF; CDR3 DNA: TGTGCCAGCAGCTTGGTCGACGGGGAGCTGTTTTTT
J gene: TRBJ1-6; D gene: TRBD1; clone size: -; V gene: TRBV27; CDR3 protein: CASSIWTGAVNSPLHF; CDR3 DNA: TGTGCCAGCAGTATCTGGACAGGGGCGGTTAATTCACCCCTCCACTTT
J gene: TRBJ1-2; D gene: -; clone size: -; V gene: TRBV9; CDR3 protein: CASSAGGGNYGYTF; CDR3 DNA: TGTGCCAGCAGCGCCGGGGGAGGGAACTATGGCTACACCTTC
J gene: TRBJ2-1; D gene: -; clone size: -; V gene: TRBV21-1; CDR3 protein: CASSKVGALQGRNEQFF; CDR3 DNA: TGTGCCAGCAGCAAAGTCGGGGCCCTTCAGGGGCGCAATGAGCAGTTCTTC
J gene: TRBJ2-7; D gene: TRBD2; clone size: -; V gene: TRBV5-4; CDR3 protein: CASSLSGGTYEQYF; CDR3 DNA: TGTGCCAGCAGCCTTTCGGGGGGAACCTACGAGCAGTACTTC
J gene: TRBJ2-5; D gene: TRBD2; clone size: -; V gene: TRBV27; CDR3 protein: CASSDRGDGETQYF; CDR3 DNA: TGTGCCAGCAGTGACCGGGGGGATGGGGAGACCCAGTACTTC
J gene: TRBJ1-6; D gene: -; clone size: -; V gene: TRBV30; CDR3 protein: CAWSSGMGNSPLHF; CDR3 DNA: TGTGCCTGGAGTTCCGGGATGGGAAATTCACCCCTCCACTTT
J gene: TRBJ2-5; D gene: TRBD1; clone size: -; V gene: TRBV6-1; CDR3 protein: CASGRTGRSQETQYF; CDR3 DNA: TGTGCCAGCGGTAGGACAGGGAGATCTCAAGAGACCCAGTACTTC
J gene: TRBJ2-7; D gene: -; clone size: -; V gene: TRBV5-6; CDR3 protein: CASSPSGSYEQYF; CDR3 DNA: TGTGCCAGCAGCCCCTCTGGGTCCTACGAGCAGTACTTC
J gene: TRBJ2-7; D gene: TRBD1; clone size: -; V gene: TRBV5-4; CDR3 protein: CASYDRGAYEQYF; CDR3 DNA: TGTGCCAGTTATGACAGGGGTGCGTACGAGCAGTACTTC
J gene: TRBJ2-1; D gene: -; clone size: -; V gene: TRBV4-1; CDR3 protein: CASSQVGADNEQFF; CDR3 DNA: TGCGCCAGCAGCCAAGTAGGGGCGGACAATGAGCAGTTCTTC
J gene: TRBJ2-3; D gene: -; clone size: -; V gene: TRBV6-5; CDR3 protein: CASSINQGLAQYF; CDR3 DNA: TGTGCCAGCAGTATAAATCAGGGGCTCGCGCAGTATTTT
J gene: TRBJ2-2; D gene: -; clone size: -; V gene: TRBV4-1; CDR3 protein: CASSQSRQGRTGELFF; CDR3 DNA: TGCGCCAGCAGCCAATCTAGGCAGGGCAGGACCGGGGAGCTGTTTTTT
J gene: TRBJ1-6; D gene: -; clone size: -; V gene: TRBV9; CDR3 protein: CASSGSFGTPDSPLHF; CDR3 DNA: TGTGCCAGCAGCGGCTCTTTTGGAACCCCGGATTCACCCCTCCACTTT
J gene: TRBJ2-7; D gene: TRBD2; clone size: -; V gene: TRBV6-5; CDR3 protein: CASSLDGRSSYEQYF; CDR3 DNA: TGTGCCAGCAGTCTCGACGGGAGGAGCTCCTACGAGCAGTACTTC
J gene: TRBJ2-3; D gene: -; clone size: -; V gene: TRBV6-5; CDR3 protein: CASSYSLTDTQYF; CDR3 DNA: TGTGCCAGCAGTTACTCTCTTACAGATACGCAGTATTTT
J gene: TRBJ2-7; D gene: -; clone size: -; V gene: TRBV6-1; CDR3 protein: CASSEATGVLYEQYF; CDR3 DNA: TGTGCCAGCAGTGAAGCGACGGGAGTTCTATACGAGCAGTACTTC
J gene: TRBJ2-7; D gene: -; clone size: -; V gene: TRBV2; CDR3 protein: CASSRGAEGVYEQYF; CDR3 DNA: TGTGCCAGCAGTCGAGGGGCAGAGGGGGTCTACGAGCAGTACTTC